The rows below give T cell receptor beta chains drawn from one sample of a study of cytomegalovirus exposure and HLA in healthy donors. Clones were sequenced by immunoSEQ multiplex PCR, and TCRdb holds only the in-frame ones, with some missing. The sample includes 200,000 to 250,000 clones, about nine tenths of them seen just once. Sequencing input: PBMCs. These receptors all come from a woman between 18 and 30 years old in good health and CMV-seropositive. Both conserved end residues are trimmed from each CDR3. Not all rows give a size; the values are once, few, many and, for expanded clones, a class.

TRBJ2-7,TRBV30,-,9,AYQGRYEQY
TRBJ1-1,TRBV7-9,-,13,ASSIGTGVFTEAF
TRBJ1-2,TRBV30,-,14,AWRPGGVVWNYGYT
TRBJ1-5,TRBV28,-,15,ASSLPTGTADNQPQH
TRBJ1-2,TRBV28,-,12,ASSRTGVSYGYT
TRBJ1-5,TRBV10-3,-,11,AISESAVQPQH
TRBJ2-3,TRBV2,-,12,ASSGTGEGDTQY
TRBJ2-5,TRBV6-5,-,11,ASSDIIQETQY
TRBJ2-7,TRBV7-9,-,14,ASSLVGGRDTYEQY
TRBJ2-2,TRBV19,-,14,ASSVAPTGSTGELF
TRBJ1-1,TRBV2,few,10,ASSGHYTEAF
TRBJ2-1,TRBV6-5,-,13,ASSMRLAGGGEQF
TRBJ2-3,TRBV28,-,13,ASSSPRGGKDTQY
TRBJ1-3,TRBV9,-,13,ASSSLESSGNTIY
TRBJ2-3,TRBV9,-,14,ASSVGSSGRTDTQY
TRBJ1-1,TRBV5-8,-,13,ASSPRRQGSTEAF
TRBJ2-1,TRBV9,-,10,ASSMGRNEQF
TRBJ2-7,TRBV4-1,-,16,ASSQERGLAGGTYEQY
TRBJ2-3,TRBV11-2,-,12,ASSCGAGVCSQY
TRBJ2-5,TRBV5-1,-,15,ASSPPSTGLYQETQY
TRBJ2-7,TRBV5-8,-,13,ASSFVRVRDYEQY
TRBJ2-7,TRBV4-1,-,13,ASSQVTGTGGEQY
TRBJ1-4,TRBV10-3,-,10,ARGQGNEKLF
TRBJ2-1,TRBV7-6,-,16,ASSLGYPGQGRLNEQF
TRBJ2-2,TRBV5-1,-,14,ASSSSGTTITGELF
TRBJ1-5,TRBV28,-,10,ASRTTGQPQH
TRBJ2-7,TRBV11-2,-,12,ASSLDRTGYEQY
TRBJ1-1,TRBV5-4,few,10,ASSFGNTEAF
TRBJ2-7,TRBV27,few,11,ASSLTSPPEQY
TRBJ2-5,TRBV30,-,10,AWSAVRETQY
TRBJ2-7,TRBV27,-,11,ASSSGQGSEQY
TRBJ2-7,TRBV28,-,13,ASTRTSRRNYEQY
TRBJ1-3,TRBV21-1,few,12,ASNGQGGGNTIY
TRBJ2-3,TRBV27,-,13,ASSFGLQGTDTQY
TRBJ2-1,TRBV5-1,-,16,ASSLYTGGIGSYNEQF
TRBJ2-7,TRBV9,-,13,ASSGLAMSSYEQY
TRBJ2-1,TRBV2,once,13,ASSLDRGAYNEQF
TRBJ2-2,TRBV2,once,13,ASRGGTGGTGELF
TRBJ1-1,TRBV5-5,-,12,ASSFRGDSTEAF
TRBJ2-5,TRBV6-1,-,13,ASSEISGTQETQY
TRBJ1-5,TRBV28,-,14,ASSLRGGTSNQPQH
TRBJ1-1,TRBV9,-,12,ASSAIRQNTEAF
TRBJ1-1,TRBV4-1,-,12,ASSQADRHTEAF
TRBJ2-7,TRBV5-8,-,13,ASSLLGRGSYEQY
TRBJ2-5,TRBV9,-,12,ASSALTGIETQY
TRBJ2-1,TRBV4-1,-,13,ASSPRTSGLDEQF